The present TCR beta chain was sequenced within a study of cytomegalovirus exposure and HLA in healthy donors (dated by TCRdb to the late 2010s). For the wider study: An earlier analysis of approximately 640 of the donors reported 250 to 300 Gb of sequence data and around 110 million unique TCR beta sequences from 150 million to 200 million T cells. Class I and class II HLA loci were covered by the typing at four-digit resolution. About five DR-DQ haplotypes were treated as single units for association and clustering because of strong linkage in the cohort. To predict cytomegalovirus infection status, the study brought together high-throughput TCR immunosequencing, statistical association of individual TCRs with disease status, and machine learning. Alongside the repertoire data, information on donor age, sex, ethnicity and CMV serostatus was compiled. The T cell repertoires of around 730 subjects were profiled by immunosequencing and related to cytomegalovirus serostatus. Among 350 to 400 genotyped donors of the cohort, an average of about 240,000 unique TCR beta nucleotide sequences were sequenced per donor, 15% to 20% of them non-productive. A later genetic analysis used genome-wide SNP genotypes for 398 of the 666 donors, treating that subset as a discovery cohort. The aim of the study was to test whether cataloging public T cell receptors could identify signatures of past pathogen exposure. An earlier analysis of more than 450 of the donors used high-throughput TCR beta sequencing to judge whether each TCR beta V gene segment behaved as functional or pseudogenic. Of the approximately 370 genotyped donors, over 80% were placed in the genetic ancestry cluster associated with self-reported Caucasian donors. Roughly 290 gigabases of sequencing data and approximately 91 million unique TCR sequences made up an early release that covered approximately 620 HLA-typed donors. Rather than drawing on any new phenotypic data, the later analysis identified candidate immune exposures from TCR beta sequences and the way those sequences occurred across donors. Every repertoire in the discovery cohort had been generated on one and the same sequencing platform. A separate validation cohort of roughly 130 different subjects was used in addition to the approximately 700-subject first cohort. The number of typed donors differed by locus: about 620-640 for A, B, C, DRB1 and DQB1; some 540 for DQA1; around 580 for DPA1; and about 470 for DPB1. A later analysis re-analyzed previously published TCR beta repertoires from 650 to 800 donors and added high-resolution HLA genotyping to study TCR occurrence patterns.

As for this clone: The antigen it binds to is not known. No base-level quality is on record; no much larger clone is a single base apart.

Library construction relied on the immunoSEQ multiplex PCR assay. A mixture of 60 forward primers for TCR Vbeta segments and 13 reverse primers for TCR Jbeta segments was used in the multiplex PCR. A multiplex PCR assay on genomic DNA amplified the CDR3 region of rearranged TCR beta genes. The amplified TCR beta libraries were sequenced on the Illumina HiSeq System as 87-base-pair reads. Per the original workflow: Across the 670 or so repertoires, a later analysis counted approximately 83 million unique TCR beta chains, around 10 million of which were shared by at least two donors. To remove PCR and sequencing errors, raw reads were error-corrected and collapsed into unique sequences using a nearest-neighbor algorithm that merged closely related sequences. CDR3 sequences were aligned to IMGT reference sequences to assign V, D and J gene segments. For a sequence to be retained, at least a six-nucleotide match to both a V gene segment and a J gene segment was required. Rearrangements were called productive when the CDR3 lacked stop codons and stayed in frame with V and J; all others were non-productive. Following IMGT convention, CDR3 was defined as the stretch from the second conserved V-encoded cysteine to the conserved J-encoded phenylalanine. In an earlier analysis of roughly 580 of the donors, sequences lacking an unambiguous match to a single V gene segment were excluded. In an earlier analysis of 587 of the donors, V segments were called functional above 56.7% productive rearrangements and were called segregating when the between-donor standard deviation exceeded 5%. A statistical classification framework was built to diagnose cytomegalovirus status from the catalog of TCR beta chain sequences. In a later analysis, V and J genes were assigned by comparing TCR nucleotide sequences against IMGT/GENE-DB human TR gene sequences. The TCRdist pipeline was used in a later analysis to assign CDR3 sequences and most-parsimonious VDJ recombination scenarios. In a later analysis, each TCR beta chain was defined by its CDR3 amino acid sequence together with its V-gene family, and reads lacking a unique V-gene family were excluded. As a way to deal with suspected cross-contamination and a sequencing artifact, a later analysis dropped 450 to 600 nucleotide sequences that were highly shared and had low generation probability. For each public chain, a later analysis derived a clonal expansion index from normalized ranks of inferred template counts within each repertoire. A later analysis computed generation probabilities with a VDJ recombination model fitted to out-of-frame rearrangements, and checked the results against IGoR. In a later analysis, hypergeometric tests were used to score TCR-TCR, TCR-HLA and TCR-CMV co-occurrence, with a repertoire-size bias correction applied to TCR pairs. To estimate false discovery rates, a later analysis permuted the HLA or CMV assignments 20 times. In a later analysis, co-occurring TCRs were grouped using DBSCAN, and TCRdist sequence similarity was added for clustering within HLA-allele-positive subsets. Repertoires with fewer than 30,000 or more than 120,000 public chains were left out of co-occurrence clustering, as were about five repertoires with anomalous nucleotide sharing. Drawn from immuneACCESS, this table holds only the in-frame rearrangements with V and J called that TCRdb kept. Clones are partly lost; checked studies trace under half to an unresolved V gene and leave the rest unexplained. The V and J calls and clone size were taken over from that table, and D and trimming were inferred from the DNA. This sample lists some 170,000 clones; 77% were detected once. Of the sample, roughly 3.6% is held by the ten largest clones.

Relative to germline, V is 10 bases shorter and J is 4 bases shorter, with 14 bases between their ends. The germline V gene gives CDR1 as SNHLY and CDR2 as FYNNEI. The CDR3 starts with the cysteine, ends with the phenylalanine, and has 14 residues. Kept here is only the CDR3 DNA, which spans 42 bases and is read in frame from base 1. In total, approximately 690 healthy bone marrow donors made up the cohort. Cohort members were all nominally healthy when sampled, although unrecorded immune exposures were likely present. The donor tested CMV seropositive and was one of the 289 seropositive cohort members. Every donor gave a peripheral blood sample, and the peripheral blood mononuclear cells from that sample were used for TCR beta sequencing. Genomic DNA was extracted from the blood cell samples with the Qiagen DNeasy Blood Extraction Kit. Study-wide conclusions, independent of this receptor: While some public TCRs were present in many individuals, most TCR sequences turned up only very rarely across donors. Cytomegalovirus status was reported to be diagnosed by the classifier with high specificity and sensitivity in both the original and validation cohorts. A total of some 180 TCR beta chains were listed by the study as associated with cytomegalovirus. Because HLA typing was unavailable for some donors at each locus, only the typed subset was used in association tests. In vitro tests confirmed that three of the cytomegalovirus-associated TCR beta chains recognize cytomegalovirus antigens. In a later analysis, HLA-associated TCR beta chains showed more clonal expansion and lower generation probabilities than non-associated chains that were equally common. V-gene and J-gene trimming of TCR beta chains was associated with a missense DCLRE1C variant in a later genetic analysis, and the association was replicated in an independent cohort. In a later analysis, TCR association rates were found to vary across HLA loci, with the most associated TCRs seen for DRB1 alleles and the fewest for HLA-C alleles. It was suggested by the authors that the approach could potentially be generalized to other disease states and immunological phenotypes. The earlier analysis of a few hundred of the donors excluded 15 to 20 rarely observed V segments, including chromosome 9 orphons, because counts were too low. In a later analysis, over 15,000 TCR beta sequences were associated with specific HLA alleles at a false discovery rate of 0.05. According to a later analysis, most CMV-associated TCR beta chains appeared to be HLA-restricted, and the HLA associations seemed to be driven largely by CMV exposure. Because the 87-base-pair reads could not distinguish some IMGT-functional V segments, including TRBV6-2 and TRBV6-3, those segments were excluded. When HLA alleles, especially DR and DQ, strongly co-occurred, attributing TCR associations to individual alleles was difficult. A further reported finding was that TCR beta sequences accurately predicted the HLA-A and HLA-B alleles for most subjects in the first cohort. A group of highly shared sequence variants was considered likely to be a technical artifact of the sequencing pipeline. In an earlier analysis of about 550 of the donors, most TCR beta V segments were observed in productive rearrangements about 90% or about 30% of the time, broadly matching IMGT annotations. Roughly uniform sequencing depth across donors was assumed in presence/absence analyses, although this assumption may not hold. A later analysis reported that several top co-occurrence clusters appeared linked to parvovirus B19, influenza, CMV and Epstein-Barr virus. The cohort was sequenced for TCR beta chains only, and without alpha or paired-chain data the features that could be detected were limited. A later genetic analysis reported fewer N-insertions in productive TCRs among donors in an Asian-associated ancestry cluster than the roughly 720-donor mean. For the cohort, immune exposure information was limited to CMV serostatus. Correlated functional status among segregating V segments might be attributable to linkage disequilibrium, but an unknown experimental factor could not be ruled out.

What was sequenced was PBMCs. The chain is encoded by TRBV2 joined to TRBJ2-6, with the D segment identity uncertain. The TCR sequence derives from a man aged 25-45 years in good health and CMV-seropositive. The nucleotides read TGTGCCACCCGAACTGGAGCCGGGGCCAACGTCCTGACTTTC. Its product reads: CATRTGAGANVLTF. The entire variable domain, with the stretches around the CDR3 drawn from the reference TRBV2 and TRBJ2-6 proteins, is EPEVTQTPSHQVTQMGQEVILRCVPISNHLYFYWYRQILGQKVEFLVSFYNNEISEKSEIFDDQFSVERPDGSNFTLKIRSTKLEDSAMYFCATRTGAGANVLTFGAGSRLTVL.